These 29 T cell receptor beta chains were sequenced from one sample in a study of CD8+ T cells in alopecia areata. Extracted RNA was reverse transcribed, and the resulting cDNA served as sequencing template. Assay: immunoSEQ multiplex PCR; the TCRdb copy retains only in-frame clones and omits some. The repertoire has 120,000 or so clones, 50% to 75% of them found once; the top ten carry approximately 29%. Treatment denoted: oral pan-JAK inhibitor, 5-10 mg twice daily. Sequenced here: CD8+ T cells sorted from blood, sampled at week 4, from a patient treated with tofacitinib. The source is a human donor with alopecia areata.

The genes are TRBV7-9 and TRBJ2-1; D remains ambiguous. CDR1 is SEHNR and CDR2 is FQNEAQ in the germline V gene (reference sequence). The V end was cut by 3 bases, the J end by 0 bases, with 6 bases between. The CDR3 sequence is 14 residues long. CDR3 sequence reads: CASSFLSSYNEQFF. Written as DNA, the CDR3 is TGTGCCAGCAGCTTCCTAAGCTCCTACAATGAGCAGTTCTTC.

The CDR3 loop reads CASSTTGQGVSGNTIYF. CDR3 DNA: TGTGCCAGCAGCACGACAGGACAGGGGGTATCTGGAAACACCATATATTTT. The V gene is TRBV7-9, the J gene TRBJ1-3; 10 bases match TRBD1. V shed 5 bases and J 1 base; nucleotides not matched to a gene: 8. Looked up from germline, CDR1 is SEHNR and CDR2 is FQNEAQ (reference sequence). The CDR3 extends over 17 amino acids.

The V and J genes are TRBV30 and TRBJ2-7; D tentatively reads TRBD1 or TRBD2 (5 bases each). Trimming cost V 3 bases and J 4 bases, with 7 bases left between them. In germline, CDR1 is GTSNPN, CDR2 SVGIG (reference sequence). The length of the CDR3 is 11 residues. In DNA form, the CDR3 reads TGTGCCTGGAGGAGGGGATACGAGCAGTACTTC. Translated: CAWRRGYEQYF.

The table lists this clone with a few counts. The CDR3 DNA sequence: TGTGCCTGGAGTGTATTGCCGGGGGACACCGGGGAGCTGTTTTTT. Translation gives CAWSVLPGDTGELFF. The gene calls are TRBV30 and TRBJ2-2, with D perhaps matching TRBD2 (6 bases). Trimming shortened V by 0 bases and J by 3 bases, and 11 bases separated the two germline ends. CDR3 length: 15 residues. The germline CDR1 and CDR2 sequences are GTSNPN and SVGIG (reference sequence). Together with reference TRBV30 and TRBJ2-2, the CDR3 gives the full variable domain: SQTIHQWPATLVQPVGSPLSLECTVEGTSNPNLYWYRQAAGRGLQLLFYSVGIGQISSEVPQNLSASRPQDRQFILSSKKLLLSDSGFYLCAWSVLPGDTGELFFGEGSRLTVL.

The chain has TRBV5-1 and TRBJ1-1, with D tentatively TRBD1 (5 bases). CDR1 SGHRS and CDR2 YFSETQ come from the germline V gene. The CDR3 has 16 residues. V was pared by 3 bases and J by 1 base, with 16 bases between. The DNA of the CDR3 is TGCGCCAGCAGCTGGACCGATGGGGGGAGGAACACTGAAGCTTTCTTT. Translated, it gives CASSWTDGGRNTEAFF.

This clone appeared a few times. The CDR3 loop is CASSEISGENIQYF. CDR3 bases: TGTGCCAGCAGTGAAATTTCCGGAGAAAACATTCAGTACTTC. The chain has TRBV2 and TRBJ2-4; D uncertain. Trimming left V 2 bases short and J 5 bases short, with 10 bases between. The CDR3 has 14 amino acids. Germline V CDR1 and CDR2: SNHLY, FYNNEI. The full variable domain, completed using reference TRBV2 and TRBJ2-4, is EPEVTQTPSHQVTQMGQEVILRCVPISNHLYFYWYRQILGQKVEFLVSFYNNEISEKSEIFDDQFSVERPDGSNFTLKIRSTKLEDSAMYFCASSEISGENIQYFGAGTRLSVL.

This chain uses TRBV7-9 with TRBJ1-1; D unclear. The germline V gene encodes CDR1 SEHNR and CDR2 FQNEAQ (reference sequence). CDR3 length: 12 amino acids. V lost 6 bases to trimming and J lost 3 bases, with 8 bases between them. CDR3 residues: CASSHTDTEAFF. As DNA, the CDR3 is TGTGCCAGCAGTCATACTGACACTGAAGCTTTCTTT. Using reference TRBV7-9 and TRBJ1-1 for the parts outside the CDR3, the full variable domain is DTGVSQNPRHKITKRGQNVTFRCDPISEHNRLYWYRQTLGQGPEFLTYFQNEAQLEKSRLLSDRFSAERPKGSFSTLEIQRTEQGDSAMYLCASSHTDTEAFFGQGTRLTVV.

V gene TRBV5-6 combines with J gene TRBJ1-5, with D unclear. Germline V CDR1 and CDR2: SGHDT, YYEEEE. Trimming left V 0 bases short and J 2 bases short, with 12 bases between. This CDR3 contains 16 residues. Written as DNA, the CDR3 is TGTGCCAGCAGCTTGGCTTCAGGCGGTGGCAATCAGCCCCAGCATTTT. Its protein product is CASSLASGGGNQPQHF. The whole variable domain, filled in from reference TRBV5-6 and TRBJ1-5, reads DAGVTQSPTHLIKTRGQQVTLRCSPKSGHDTVSWYQQALGQGPQFIFQYYEEEERQRGNFPDRFSGHQFPNYSSELNVNALLLGDSALYLCASSLASGGGNQPQHFGDGTRLSIL.

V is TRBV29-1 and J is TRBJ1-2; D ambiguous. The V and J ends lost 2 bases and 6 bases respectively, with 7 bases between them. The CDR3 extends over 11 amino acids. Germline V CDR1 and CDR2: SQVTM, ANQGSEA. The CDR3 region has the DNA TGCAGCGTTGAAATGAGGGATGGCTACACCTTC. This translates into CSVEMRDGYTF.

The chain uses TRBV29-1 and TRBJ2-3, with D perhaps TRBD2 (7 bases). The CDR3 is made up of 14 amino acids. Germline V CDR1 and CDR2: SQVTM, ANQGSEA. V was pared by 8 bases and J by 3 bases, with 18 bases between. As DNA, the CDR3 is TGCAGCTTACAACGGGGGGCCGGTACAGATACGCAGTATTTT. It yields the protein CSLQRGAGTDTQYF.

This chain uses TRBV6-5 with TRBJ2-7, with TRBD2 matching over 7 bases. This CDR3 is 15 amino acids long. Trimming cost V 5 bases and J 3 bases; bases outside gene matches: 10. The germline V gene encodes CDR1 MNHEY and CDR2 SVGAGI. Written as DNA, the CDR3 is TGTGCCAGCAGTCTGGCAGCGGGGTCGGTCTACGAGCAGTACTTC. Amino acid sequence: CASSLAAGSVYEQYF.

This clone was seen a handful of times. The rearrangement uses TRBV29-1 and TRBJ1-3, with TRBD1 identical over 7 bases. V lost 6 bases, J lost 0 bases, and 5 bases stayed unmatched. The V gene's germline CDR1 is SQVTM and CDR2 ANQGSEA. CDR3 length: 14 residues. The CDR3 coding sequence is TGCAGCGTGATGACAGGGAGCTCTGGAAACACCATATATTTT. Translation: CSVMTGSSGNTIYF.

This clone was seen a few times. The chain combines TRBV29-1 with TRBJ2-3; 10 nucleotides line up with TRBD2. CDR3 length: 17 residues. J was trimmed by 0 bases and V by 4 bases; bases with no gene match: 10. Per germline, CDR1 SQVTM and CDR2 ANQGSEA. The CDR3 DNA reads TGCAGCGTTGTCGGGTTGCTAGCGGGGGCTAGCACAGATACGCAGTATTTT. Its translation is CSVVGLLAGASTDTQYF.

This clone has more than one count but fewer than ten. The CDR3 loop is CSVEDRGPGNTIYF. The CDR3 DNA sequence: TGCAGCGTTGAAGATAGAGGGCCAGGAAACACCATATATTTT. The V and J genes are TRBV29-1 and TRBJ1-3; D unclear. V lost 0 bases, J lost 4 bases, and 10 bases lay in between. The germline CDR1 and CDR2 sequences are SQVTM and ANQGSEA. CDR3 size: 14 residues.

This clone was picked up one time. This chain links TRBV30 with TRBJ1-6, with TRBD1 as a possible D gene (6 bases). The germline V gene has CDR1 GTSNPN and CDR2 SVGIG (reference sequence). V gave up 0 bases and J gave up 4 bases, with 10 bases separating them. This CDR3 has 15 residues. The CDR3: CAWSVQDRYNSPLHF. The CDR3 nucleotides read TGTGCCTGGAGTGTACAGGACAGATATAATTCACCCCTCCACTTT.

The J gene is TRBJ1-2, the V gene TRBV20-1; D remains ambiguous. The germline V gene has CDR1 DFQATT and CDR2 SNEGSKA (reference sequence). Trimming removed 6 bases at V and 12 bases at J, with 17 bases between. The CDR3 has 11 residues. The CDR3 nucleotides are TGCAGTGCCCCCGAGGGAGTTCTGAACACCTTC. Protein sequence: CSAPEGVLNTF.

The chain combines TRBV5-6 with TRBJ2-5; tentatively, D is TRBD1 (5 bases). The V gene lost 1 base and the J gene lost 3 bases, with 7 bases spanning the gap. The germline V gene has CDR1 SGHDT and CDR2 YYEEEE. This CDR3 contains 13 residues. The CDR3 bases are TGTGCCAGCAGCTTGAGCAGGGAAGAGACCCAGTACTTC. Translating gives CASSLSREETQYF.

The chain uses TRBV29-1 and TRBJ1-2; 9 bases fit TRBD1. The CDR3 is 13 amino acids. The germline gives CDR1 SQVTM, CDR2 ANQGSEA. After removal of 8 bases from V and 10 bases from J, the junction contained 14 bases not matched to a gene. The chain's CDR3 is CSIRTGTGSNYTF. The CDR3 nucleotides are TGCAGCATACGAACCGGGACAGGGTCAAACTACACCTTC.

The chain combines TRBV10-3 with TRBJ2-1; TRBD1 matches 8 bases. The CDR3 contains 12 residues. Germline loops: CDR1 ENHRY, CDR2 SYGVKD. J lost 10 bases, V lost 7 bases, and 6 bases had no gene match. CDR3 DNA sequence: TGTGCCATCACCGAGGACAGGGACGAGCAGTTCTTC. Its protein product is CAITEDRDEQFF.

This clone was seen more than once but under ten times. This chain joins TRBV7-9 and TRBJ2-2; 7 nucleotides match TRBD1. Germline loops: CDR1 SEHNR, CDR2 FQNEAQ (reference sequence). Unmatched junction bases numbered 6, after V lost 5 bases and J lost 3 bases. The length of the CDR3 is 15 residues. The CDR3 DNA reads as TGTGCCAGCAGCGACAGGGACCGAGACACCGGGGAGCTGTTTTTT. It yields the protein CASSDRDRDTGELFF. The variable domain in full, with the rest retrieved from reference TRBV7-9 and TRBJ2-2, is DTGVSQNPRHKITKRGQNVTFRCDPISEHNRLYWYRQTLGQGPEFLTYFQNEAQLEKSRLLSDRFSAERPKGSFSTLEIQRTEQGDSAMYLCASSDRDRDTGELFFGEGSRLTVL.

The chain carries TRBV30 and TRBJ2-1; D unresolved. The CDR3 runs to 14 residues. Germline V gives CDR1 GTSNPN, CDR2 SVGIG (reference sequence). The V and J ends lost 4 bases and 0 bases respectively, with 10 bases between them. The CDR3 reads CAWIPEGSYNEQFF. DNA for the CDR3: TGTGCCTGGATCCCGGAAGGCTCCTACAATGAGCAGTTCTTC.

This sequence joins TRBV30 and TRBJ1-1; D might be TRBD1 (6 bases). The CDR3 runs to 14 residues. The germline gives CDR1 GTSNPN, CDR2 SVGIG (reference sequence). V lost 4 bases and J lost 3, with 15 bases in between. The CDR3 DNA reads TGTGCCTGGATTACAGGGAGACTTGACACTGAAGCTTTCTTT. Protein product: CAWITGRLDTEAFF.

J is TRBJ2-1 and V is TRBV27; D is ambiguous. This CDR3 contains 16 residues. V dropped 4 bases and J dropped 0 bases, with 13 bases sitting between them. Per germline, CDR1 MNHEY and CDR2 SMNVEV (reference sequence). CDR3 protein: CASSSLGPSSYNEQFF. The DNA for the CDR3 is TGTGCCAGCAGTTCCTTGGGCCCCAGCTCCTACAATGAGCAGTTCTTC.

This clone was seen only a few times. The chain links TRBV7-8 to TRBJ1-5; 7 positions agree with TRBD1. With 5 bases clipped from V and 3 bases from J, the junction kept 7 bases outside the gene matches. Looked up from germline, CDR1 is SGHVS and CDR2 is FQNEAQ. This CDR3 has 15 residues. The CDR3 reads CASSAKQGYNQPQHF. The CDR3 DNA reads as TGTGCCAGCAGCGCAAAACAGGGGTACAATCAGCCCCAGCATTTT.

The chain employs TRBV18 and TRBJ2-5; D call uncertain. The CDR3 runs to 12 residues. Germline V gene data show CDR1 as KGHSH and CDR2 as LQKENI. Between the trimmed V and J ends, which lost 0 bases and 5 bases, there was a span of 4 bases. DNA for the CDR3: TGTGCCAGCTCACCACCTCGGGAGACCCAGTACTTC. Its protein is CASSPPRETQYF.

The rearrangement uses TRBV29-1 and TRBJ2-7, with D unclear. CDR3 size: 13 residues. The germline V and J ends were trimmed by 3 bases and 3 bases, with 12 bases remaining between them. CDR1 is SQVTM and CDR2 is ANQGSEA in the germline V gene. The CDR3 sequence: CSVDTKLGYEQYF. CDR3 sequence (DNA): TGCAGCGTTGACACTAAGCTGGGCTACGAGCAGTACTTC.

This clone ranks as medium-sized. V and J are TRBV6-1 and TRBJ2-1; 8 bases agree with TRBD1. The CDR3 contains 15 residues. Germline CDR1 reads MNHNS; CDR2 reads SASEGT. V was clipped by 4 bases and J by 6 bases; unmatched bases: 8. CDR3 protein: CASSVTGEGGNEQFF. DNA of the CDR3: TGTGCCAGCAGTGTGACAGGGGAAGGCGGCAATGAGCAGTTCTTC.

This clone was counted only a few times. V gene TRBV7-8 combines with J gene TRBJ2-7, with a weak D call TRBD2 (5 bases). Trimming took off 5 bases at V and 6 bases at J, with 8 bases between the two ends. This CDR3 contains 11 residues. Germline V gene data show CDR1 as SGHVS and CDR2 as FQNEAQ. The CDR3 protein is CASSQGLEQYF. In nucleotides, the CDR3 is TGTGCCAGCAGCCAAGGACTCGAGCAGTACTTC.

CDR3 amino acids: CASSQRHPGGYGYTF. The CDR3 nucleotides read TGTGCCAGCAGCCAACGGCACCCCGGTGGCTATGGCTACACCTTC. V and J are TRBV4-2 and TRBJ1-2; D not certain. The CDR3 is 15 amino acids. V dropped 2 bases and J dropped 4 bases, with 14 bases sitting between them. CDR1 is LGHNA, CDR2 YNFKEQ, per germline.